This TCR beta chain was retrieved from a study of cytotoxic CD8 clonotypes in ibrutinib-treated CLL. Study-level background: Among patients, around 25 responded partially and 2 completely; around 14 then stayed remitted and about 12 progressed after median approximately 72 months.

CDR3 length: 11 amino acids. Germline CDR1 SNHLY, CDR2 FYNNEI. Frozen-stored PBMCs produced about 2 micrograms of genomic DNA for TCR beta libraries. About this clone itself: Compared with germline, one end of the junction differs, possibly owing to a read error.

Clones were sequenced by immunoSEQ multiplex PCR, and TCRdb holds only the in-frame ones, with some missing. The sample includes about 24,000 clones, 55% to 75% of them seen just once. The genes are TRBV2 and TRBJ2-1; a weak D match, TRBD1 (5 bases). The source is a human donor with chronic lymphocytic leukemia. The source was PBMCs, collected after 12 months of ibrutinib treatment. CDR3 in DNA: TGTGCCAGCAGTGACTTAGGGGTAAAGATCTTC. This encodes CASSDLGVKIF.